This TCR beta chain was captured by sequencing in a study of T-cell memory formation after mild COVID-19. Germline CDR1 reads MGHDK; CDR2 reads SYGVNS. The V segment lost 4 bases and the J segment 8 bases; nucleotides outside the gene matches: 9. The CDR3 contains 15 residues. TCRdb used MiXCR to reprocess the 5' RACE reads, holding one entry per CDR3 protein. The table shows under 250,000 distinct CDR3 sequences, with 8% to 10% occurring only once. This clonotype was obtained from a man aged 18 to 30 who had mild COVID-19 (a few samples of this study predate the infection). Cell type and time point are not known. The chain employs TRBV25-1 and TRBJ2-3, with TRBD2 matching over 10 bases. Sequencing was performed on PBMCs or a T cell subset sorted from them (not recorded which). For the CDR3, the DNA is TGTGCCAGCAGTGGCGTTAGCGGGGGGTGGGCTACGCAGTATTTT. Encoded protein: CASSGVSGGWATQYF.